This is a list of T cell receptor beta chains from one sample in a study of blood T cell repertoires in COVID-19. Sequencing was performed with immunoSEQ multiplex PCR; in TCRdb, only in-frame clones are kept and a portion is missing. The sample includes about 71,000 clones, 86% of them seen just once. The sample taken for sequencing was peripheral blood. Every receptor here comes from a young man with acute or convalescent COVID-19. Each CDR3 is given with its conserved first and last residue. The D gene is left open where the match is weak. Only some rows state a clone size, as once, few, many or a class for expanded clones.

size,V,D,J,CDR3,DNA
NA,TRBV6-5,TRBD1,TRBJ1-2,CASSSRQGNRGYTF,TGTGCCAGCAGTTCCCGACAGGGGAATCGTGGCTACACCTTC
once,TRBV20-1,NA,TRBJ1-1,CSAERDVEAFF,TGCAGTGCTGAGCGGGATGTTGAAGCTTTCTTT
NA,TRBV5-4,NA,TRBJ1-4,CASSSGVRRGEKLFF,TGTGCCAGCAGCTCGGGAGTGAGGCGGGGGGAAAAACTGTTTTTT
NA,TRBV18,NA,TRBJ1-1,CASSPLTGGSNTEAFF,TGTGCCAGCTCACCACTCACCGGCGGGTCGAACACTGAAGCTTTCTTT
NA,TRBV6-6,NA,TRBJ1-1,CASSRGVGTEAFF,TGTGCCAGCAGCCGCGGGGTGGGGACTGAAGCTTTCTTT
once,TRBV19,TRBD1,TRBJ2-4,CASRTRQGTTKNIQYF,TGTGCCAGTAGGACTCGACAGGGGACGACCAAAAACATTCAGTACTTC
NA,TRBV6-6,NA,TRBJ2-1,CASSYSVGTYNEQFF,TGTGCCAGCAGTTACTCTGTCGGGACTTACAATGAGCAGTTCTTC
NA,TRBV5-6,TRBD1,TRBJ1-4,CASSRQGVNEKLFF,TGTGCCAGCAGCCGCCAGGGGGTTAATGAAAAACTGTTTTTT
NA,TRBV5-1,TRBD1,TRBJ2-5,CASSETGQGSPNQETQYF,TGCGCCAGCAGCGAAACGGGACAGGGAAGTCCGAACCAAGAGACCCAGTACTTC
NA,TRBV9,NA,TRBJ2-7,CASSVAPGDGEQYF,TGTGCCAGCAGCGTAGCTCCGGGAGATGGAGAGCAGTACTTC
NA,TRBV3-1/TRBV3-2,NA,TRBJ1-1,CASSHAGPNTEAFF,TGTGCCAGCAGCCATGCCGGTCCGAACACTGAAGCTTTCTTT
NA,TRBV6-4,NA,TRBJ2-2,CASRPLQGGGELFF,TGTGCCAGCAGACCCTTGCAGGGAGGCGGGGAGCTGTTTTTT
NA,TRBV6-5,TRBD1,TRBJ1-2,CASRITGALGYTF,TGTGCCAGCAGGATTACAGGGGCTTTGGGCTACACCTTC
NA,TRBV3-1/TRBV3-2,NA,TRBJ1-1,CASSQFERLTEAFF,TGTGCCAGCAGCCAGTTTGAGAGGTTAACTGAAGCTTTCTTT
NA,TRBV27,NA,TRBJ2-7,CASSPPGSYEQYF,TGTGCCAGCAGTCCCCCAGGGTCCTACGAGCAGTACTTC
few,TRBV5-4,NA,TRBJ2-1,CASTPGGQRRDNEQFF,TGTGCCAGCACCCCCGGGGGTCAGCGACGAGACAATGAGCAGTTCTTC
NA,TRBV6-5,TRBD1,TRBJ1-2,CASSYLTGTGNGYTF,TGTGCCAGCAGTTACTTAACCGGGACAGGGAATGGCTACACCTTC
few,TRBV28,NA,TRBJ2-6,CASRQAGVGANVLTF,TGTGCCAGCAGGCAAGCAGGGGTTGGGGCCAACGTCCTGACTTTC
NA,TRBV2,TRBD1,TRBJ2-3,CAGAVGTGGTDTQYF,TGTGCCGGCGCGGTGGGGACAGGGGGCACAGATACGCAGTATTTT
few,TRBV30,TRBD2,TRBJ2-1,CAWLSGAGGSNEQFF,TGTGCCTGGCTCTCCGGGGCGGGAGGATCCAATGAGCAGTTCTTC
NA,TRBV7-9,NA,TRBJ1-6,CASSPVPEGVESPLHF,TGTGCCAGCAGCCCCGTCCCCGAGGGGGTTGAGTCACCCCTCCACTTT
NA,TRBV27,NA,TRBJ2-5,CASSPRPPGELQETQYF,TGTGCCAGCAGTCCTCGGCCTCCCGGGGAGCTCCAAGAGACCCAGTACTTC
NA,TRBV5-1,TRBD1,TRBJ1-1,CASSFLGQGAGEAFF,TGCGCCAGCAGCTTCCTAGGACAGGGGGCGGGTGAAGCTTTCTTT
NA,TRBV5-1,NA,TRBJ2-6,CASSLGTTGANVLTF,TGCGCCAGCAGCTTGGGGACAACTGGGGCCAACGTCCTGACTTTC
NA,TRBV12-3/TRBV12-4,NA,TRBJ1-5,CASSLNNQPQHF,TGTGCCAGCAGCCTAAACAATCAGCCCCAGCATTTT
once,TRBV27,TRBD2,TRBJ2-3,CASSQRLAGGPDTQYF,TGTGCCAGCAGCCAGAGACTAGCGGGAGGGCCAGATACGCAGTATTTT
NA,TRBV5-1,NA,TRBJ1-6,CASSLARGSYNSPLHF,TGCGCCAGCAGCTTAGCCAGGGGTTCCTATAATTCACCCCTCCACTTT
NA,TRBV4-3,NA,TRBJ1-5,CASSLYSNQPQHF,TGCGCCAGCAGTCTATATAGCAATCAGCCCCAGCATTTT
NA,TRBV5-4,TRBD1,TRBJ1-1,CASSRTGGTEAFF,TGTGCCAGCAGCAGGACAGGGGGCACTGAAGCTTTCTTT
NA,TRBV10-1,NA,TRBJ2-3,CASSDQRTGGTDTQYF,TGCGCCAGCAGTGACCAGAGAACGGGGGGCACAGATACGCAGTATTTT
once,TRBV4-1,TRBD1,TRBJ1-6,CASRQGAKNSPLHF,TGCGCCAGCAGACAGGGGGCAAAGAATTCACCCCTCCACTTT
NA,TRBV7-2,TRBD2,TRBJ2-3,CASSSTLAGGGDTQYF,TGTGCCAGCAGCTCGACTCTAGCGGGAGGGGGGGATACGCAGTATTTT
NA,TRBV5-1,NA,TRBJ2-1,CASSSRDKTYNEQFF,TGCGCCAGCAGTTCCCGGGACAAGACCTACAATGAGCAGTTCTTC
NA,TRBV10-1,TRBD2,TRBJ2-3,CASSDPSGGARDTQYF,TGCGCCAGCAGTGATCCTAGCGGGGGGGCCAGGGATACGCAGTATTTT
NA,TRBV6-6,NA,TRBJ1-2,CASSRMIDGGSLYGYTF,TGTGCCAGCAGTCGTATGATCGATGGCGGCAGCCTCTATGGCTACACCTTC
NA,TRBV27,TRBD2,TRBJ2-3,CASSLFGAGGPSVLDTQYF,TGTGCCAGCAGTTTATTTGGGGCGGGAGGGCCGAGTGTTTTGGATACGCAGTATTTT
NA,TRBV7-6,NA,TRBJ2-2,CASSLHSGRNTGELFF,TGTGCCAGCAGCTTACATTCTGGGAGGAACACCGGGGAGCTGTTTTTT
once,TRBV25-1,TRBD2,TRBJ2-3,CASSEFLAGGRDTQYF,TGTGCCAGCAGTGAATTCCTAGCGGGAGGCAGGGATACGCAGTATTTT
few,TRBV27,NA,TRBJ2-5,CASSLLGSGVGETQYF,TGTGCCAGCAGTTTATTAGGTTCAGGGGTTGGAGAGACCCAGTACTTC
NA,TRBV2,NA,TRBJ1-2,CASSGSGGGYTF,TGTGCCAGCAGTGGCAGCGGGGGCGGCTACACCTTC
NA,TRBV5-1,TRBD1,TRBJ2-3,CASRRDRATDTQYF,TGCGCCAGCAGGAGGGACAGGGCCACAGATACGCAGTATTTT
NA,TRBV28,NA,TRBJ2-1,CASSLSAAQGNEQFF,TGTGCCAGCAGTTTGTCGGCGGCCCAGGGCAATGAGCAGTTCTTC